The rows below give T cell receptor beta chains drawn from one sample of a study of blood T cell repertoires in COVID-19. The assay was immunoSEQ multiplex PCR, and TCRdb's table has in-frame clones only and misses some. The sample consists of under 250,000 clones, around 82% of them appearing once. The sample was peripheral blood. The receptors originated from a woman between 40 and 55 years old with active or convalescent COVID-19. The CDR3 runs from the conserved cysteine through the conserved F or W. The D gene is left open where the match is weak. The size of a clone is reported for some rows only, either as once, few or many, or as a class for expanded clones.

D	size	V	J	CDR3	DNA
NA	once	TRBV2	TRBJ1-2	CASSEAMTDGYTF	TGTGCCAGCAGTGAAGCGATGACAGATGGCTACACCTTC
TRBD1	NA	TRBV15	TRBJ1-3	CATSIGTGTGNTIYF	TGTGCCACCAGCATCGGGACAGGGACTGGAAACACCATATATTTT
TRBD2	once	TRBV5-1	TRBJ2-3	CASSHPTTSGAPGDTQYF	TGCGCCAGCAGCCATCCTACGACTAGCGGGGCCCCAGGAGATACGCAGTATTTT
NA	NA	TRBV5-1	TRBJ2-7	CASSLGREQYF	TGCGCCAGCAGCTTGGGTCGGGAGCAGTACTTC
NA	few	TRBV19	TRBJ1-2	CASSLPLQATNYGYTF	TGTGCCAGTAGTCTGCCTCTCCAGGCGACTAACTATGGCTACACCTTC
NA	NA	TRBV2	TRBJ2-2	CASMREVGATGELFF	TGTGCCAGCATGAGGGAGGTCGGGGCCACCGGGGAGCTGTTTTTT
TRBD1	NA	TRBV19	TRBJ2-3	CASTRQGALIDTQYF	TGTGCCAGTACCAGACAGGGGGCGTTGATAGATACGCAGTATTTT
TRBD2	NA	TRBV9	TRBJ2-7	CASSRGGGNSYEQYF	TGTGCCAGCAGCCGCGGGGGAGGGAACTCCTACGAGCAGTACTTC
NA	NA	TRBV12-3/TRBV12-4	TRBJ2-7	CASSPAGPSKQYF	TGTGCCAGCAGTCCAGCAGGCCCGTCTAAGCAGTACTTC
NA	NA	TRBV7-2	TRBJ2-3	CASSVEVADTQYF	TGTGCCAGCAGCGTTGAGGTAGCAGATACGCAGTATTTT
NA	NA	TRBV15	TRBJ1-1	CATSSYRIKDTEAFF	TGTGCCACCAGCAGCTACAGGATCAAGGACACTGAAGCTTTCTTT
NA	NA	TRBV30	TRBJ1-2	CAWSPGRGSYGYTF	TGTGCCTGGAGTCCCGGCCGGGGTAGCTATGGCTACACCTTC
NA	NA	TRBV1	TRBJ2-1	CTSSQAPRTSGGSSSYNEQFF	TGCACCAGCAGCCAAGCTCCGAGGACTAGCGGGGGGTCGAGCTCCTACAATGAGCAGTTCTTC
NA	NA	TRBV6-1	TRBJ2-1	CASSGRLGGSYNEQFF	TGTGCCAGCAGTGGAAGGTTGGGGGGTAGCTACAATGAGCAGTTCTTC
NA	NA	TRBV6-6	TRBJ1-3	CASSYFSSSGNTIYF	TGTGCCAGCAGTTACTTTTCTTCCTCTGGAAACACCATATATTTT
TRBD2	NA	TRBV18	TRBJ2-1	CASSPAGDSYNEQFF	TGTGCCAGCTCACCTGCGGGAGACTCCTACAATGAGCAGTTCTTC
TRBD2	NA	TRBV4-1	TRBJ2-5	CASSQAPSLAGGPQETQYF	TGCGCCAGCAGCCAAGCCCCTTCACTAGCGGGAGGTCCTCAAGAGACCCAGTACTTC
TRBD2	NA	TRBV7-7	TRBJ2-1	CASSLSSGRDNEQFF	TGTGCTAGCAGCTTAAGTAGCGGGAGAGACAATGAGCAGTTCTTC
NA	NA	TRBV5-1	TRBJ1-1	CASSLEAGIGEAFF	TGCGCCAGCAGCTTGGAGGCAGGGATAGGTGAAGCTTTCTTT
NA	NA	TRBV7-2	TRBJ1-5	CASSRDNNQPQHF	TGTGCCAGCAGCCGGGACAACAATCAGCCCCAGCATTTT
TRBD2	once	TRBV12-5	TRBJ2-1	CASGLAGLNLYNEQFF	TGTGCTAGTGGTCTAGCGGGACTCAACTTATACAATGAGCAGTTCTTC
NA	NA	TRBV3-1/TRBV3-2	TRBJ1-6	CASSQDSGQFSPLHF	TGTGCCAGCAGCCAAGATTCCGGACAGTTCTCACCCCTCCACTTT
NA	NA	TRBV29-1	TRBJ2-5	CSVVEGGVGETQYF	TGCAGCGTTGTTGAGGGGGGGGTAGGGGAGACCCAGTACTTC
TRBD1	NA	TRBV29-1	TRBJ1-3	CSVVRQQGAGNTIYF	TGCAGCGTTGTCCGTCAACAGGGGGCTGGAAACACCATATATTTT
TRBD1	NA	TRBV2	TRBJ1-5	CASRGQGLQPQHF	TGTGCCAGCAGGGGACAGGGACTACAGCCCCAGCATTTT
NA	NA	TRBV12-5	TRBJ1-5	CASGLWGDQPQHF	TGTGCTAGTGGTTTGTGGGGGGACCAGCCCCAGCATTTT
TRBD1	NA	TRBV19	TRBJ1-6	CASSGTGGADLNSPLHF	TGTGCCAGTAGCGGGACAGGGGGCGCCGATCTCAATTCACCCCTCCACTTT
NA	NA	TRBV18	TRBJ2-5	CASSPLSEQETQYF	TGTGCCAGCTCACCACTCTCCGAGCAAGAGACCCAGTACTTC
NA	NA	TRBV12-3/TRBV12-4	TRBJ2-3	CASTPPQSDTQYF	TGTGCCAGCACTCCTCCCCAGTCAGATACGCAGTATTTT
TRBD2	NA	TRBV12-3/TRBV12-4	TRBJ2-3	CASSLGGGTQYF	TGTGCCAGCAGTTTAGGGGGGGGGACGCAGTATTTT
TRBD1	NA	TRBV19	TRBJ1-6	CASSTSTGTFYNSPLHF	TGTGCCAGTAGTACCTCGACAGGGACCTTCTATAATTCACCCCTCCACTTT
NA	NA	TRBV5-3	TRBJ2-1	CARSFSQNNEQFF	TGTGCCAGAAGCTTTTCACAAAACAATGAGCAGTTCTTC
NA	once	TRBV28	TRBJ1-4	CASSQGGAGDEKLFF	TGTGCCAGCAGCCAAGGGGGGGCTGGGGATGAAAAACTGTTTTTT
NA	NA	TRBV19	TRBJ2-7	CASKAPGLSYEQYF	TGTGCCAGTAAGGCACCGGGTCTATCCTACGAGCAGTACTTC
TRBD1	NA	TRBV3-1/TRBV3-2	TRBJ2-7	CASSQDETGYYEQYF	TGTGCCAGCAGCCAAGATGAGACAGGGTACTACGAGCAGTACTTC
NA	NA	TRBV7-8	TRBJ1-3	CASSSRGSGNTIYF	TGTGCCAGCAGCTCCCGCGGCTCTGGAAACACCATATATTTT
NA	few	TRBV5-1	TRBJ1-3	CASSWEGGSGNTIYF	TGCGCCAGCAGCTGGGAAGGAGGCTCTGGAAACACCATATATTTT
NA	NA	TRBV10-3	TRBJ1-6	CAISEERNSPLHF	TGTGCCATCAGTGAGGAGCGGAATTCACCCCTCCACTTT
NA	NA	TRBV30	TRBJ1-1	CAFLLWAEGTEAFF	TGTGCCTTTCTCCTCTGGGCCGAGGGCACTGAAGCTTTCTTT
NA	few	TRBV6-5	TRBJ1-5	CASRELSNQPQHF	TGTGCCAGCCGGGAGCTGAGCAATCAGCCCCAGCATTTT
TRBD1	NA	TRBV5-1	TRBJ1-2	CASSRGQGASNYGYTF	TGCGCCAGCAGCAGGGGACAGGGGGCTTCTAACTATGGCTACACCTTC